This TCR beta chain was profiled in a study of T-cell reconstitution after alpha-beta-depleted transplantation in children. Unique molecular identifiers were used in preparing the TCRbeta library. TCRdb reprocessed the PCR reads via MiXCR and lists one record per CDR3 protein. The data show fewer than 1 million distinct CDR3 sequences, with 15% to 20% seen just once and 5% held by the top ten. Findings and limits, study-wide: Counts and diversity of T cells one year after transplant came mostly from newly produced T cells.

The CDR3 is 16 residues long. Germline CDR1 is SGHDN and CDR2 is FVKESK. Trimming stripped 0 bases from V and 7 bases from J, with 16 bases between. This clonotype showed up just a few times. Its antigen is undetermined. This clonotype was sampled from a male patient aged 10 to 17 who had a stem cell transplant for acute lymphoblastic leukemia, so the T cells may come from the graft donor. The chain combines TRBV14 with TRBJ2-1; D is perhaps TRBD1 (7 bases). Sequencing was performed on PBMCs, mostly from graft donor cells, taken 360 days after TCRalphabeta/CD19-depleted stem cell transplant. The CDR3 sequence: CASSQELTTGRNEQFF. DNA for the CDR3: TGTGCCAGCAGCCAAGAACTAACGACAGGGAGGAATGAGCAGTTCTTC. The variable domain in full, with the rest retrieved from reference TRBV14 and TRBJ2-1, is EAGVTQFPSHSVIEKGQTVTLRCDPISGHDNLYWYRRVMGKEIKFLLHFVKESKQDESGMPNNRFLAERTGGTYSTLKVQPAELEDSGVYFCASSQELTTGRNEQFFGPGTRLTVL.